Below, 20 T cell receptor beta chains from the same sample are listed, as sequenced in a study of T cells of healthy individuals (dated by TCRdb to 2017 to 2018). Preparation of the library involved 5' RACE. Sequencer: Illumina MiSeq. TCRdb reanalyzed the raw reads on its own, using fastp at Q25 for trimming and MiXCR for clone calling, and kept in-frame beta chains. Duplicate CDR3 protein sequences are folded into a single record with the most common DNA and genes. The sample has 65,000 to 90,000 distinct CDR3 sequences on record, about 5% of them singletons. In total, the top ten clones hold 7.5% of the sample. These receptors all stem from a female donor in good health.

As regards this clonotype: A read error may be the cause here, since a much bigger clone is one base away. The gene calls are TRBV29-1 and TRBJ2-2; 7 nucleotides match TRBD2. CDR3 size: 16 residues. Germline lookup yields CDR1 SQVTM and CDR2 ANQGSEA. CDR3 region: CSVEFSGRANTGGLFF. In DNA, the CDR3 is TGCAGCGTTGAATTTAGCGGGCGCGCGAACACCGGGGGGCTGTTTTTT.

This clonotype was seen a handful of times. The CDR3 nucleotides read TGTGCCAGCAGTGAACCGCCAGCCCCCTACGAGCAGTACTTC. Translation: CASSEPPAPYEQYF. This sequence joins TRBV6-1 and TRBJ2-7, with D uncertain. V lost 2 bases and J 2 bases, leaving 10 bases between the germline ends. The germline V gene has CDR1 MNHNS and CDR2 SASEGT. This CDR3 comprises 14 residues.

This clonotype was observed many times. The J gene is TRBJ2-7, the V gene TRBV21-1; the D call in the table, TRBD1, was not verified against the DNA. TRBV21-1 is classified as a pseudogene. This CDR3 is built from 15 residues. Here the CDR3 DNA reads TGTGCCAGCAGCAAAATAAATAAGGACAGCTACGAGCAGTACTTC. Encoded protein: CASSKINKDSYEQYF.

This clonotype was recorded many times. The genes are TRBV12-3 or TRBV12-4 and TRBJ2-2; D is possibly TRBD1 or TRBD2 (5 bases each). This CDR3 has 15 amino acids. Trimming cost V 3 bases and J 1 base, with 9 bases left between them. Written as DNA, the CDR3 is TGTGCCAGCAGTTTGGGGACCCTGAACACCGGGGAGCTGTTTTTT. Protein sequence: CASSLGTLNTGELFF.

This clonotype has a count of ten or more. The rearrangement links TRBV7-6 to TRBJ2-1; 8 bases align to TRBD2. The CDR3 has 16 amino acids. With V trimmed by 0 bases and J by 2 bases, 3 bases remained unmatched. From germline, CDR1 is SGHVS and CDR2 FNYEAQ. This CDR3 is CASSLASGRAYNEQFF. The CDR3 DNA sequence: TGTGCCAGCAGCTTAGCTTCCGGGAGGGCCTACAATGAGCAGTTCTTC.

At least ten counts were recorded for this clonotype. V gene TRBV7-9 combines with J gene TRBJ2-2, with D perhaps TRBD1 or TRBD2 (5 bases each). Germline V gene data show CDR1 as SEHNR and CDR2 as FQNEAQ (reference sequence). CDR3 size: 15 residues. V was pared by 7 bases and J by 4 bases, with 16 bases between. Here the CDR3 reads CASTPRGRSTGELFF. Written as DNA, the CDR3 is TGTGCCAGCACCCCCCGGGGCCGTAGCACCGGGGAGCTGTTTTTT.

This clonotype was counted many times. The chain links TRBV5-6 to TRBJ2-1; a possible D gene is TRBD1 (7 bases). Germline V gives CDR1 SGHDT, CDR2 YYEEEE. V was cut by 3 bases and J by 3 bases, with 13 bases left in between. The length of the CDR3 is 15 residues. DNA for the CDR3: TGTGCCAGCAGCTGGCGGGGACAGAACTACAATGAGCAGTTCTTC. It translates to CASSWRGQNYNEQFF.

This clonotype was observed many times. The chain links TRBV28 to TRBJ1-1, with unresolved D. Germline V gene lookup returns CDR1 MDHEN and CDR2 SYDVKM. CDR3 length: 15 residues. The V gene lost 1 base and the J gene lost 3 bases, with 12 bases spanning the gap. The CDR3 spells CASSLFGRTYTEAFF. The CDR3 DNA is TGTGCCAGCAGTTTATTTGGCAGGACGTACACTGAAGCTTTCTTT.

This clonotype was found many times. The chain couples TRBV5-1 to TRBJ2-1; no reliable D call. CDR3 length equals 15 residues. V was cut by 0 bases and J by 0 bases, with 7 bases left in between. The V gene's germline CDR1 is SGHRS and CDR2 YFSETQ. CDR3 coding DNA: TGCGCCAGCAGCTTGGATGCTGGCTCCTACAATGAGCAGTTCTTC. Translated: CASSLDAGSYNEQFF.

There are many counts of this clonotype. This rearrangement joins TRBV7-2 to TRBJ2-7; 8 nucleotides align to TRBD1. This CDR3 has 12 amino acids. V lost 6 bases, J lost 4 bases, and 2 bases stayed unmatched. Per germline, CDR1 SGHTA and CDR2 FQGNSA. In nucleotides, the CDR3 is TGTGCCAGCAGTCGACAGGGGTACGAGCAGTACTTC. Protein: CASSRQGYEQYF.

This clonotype occurred a few times. This clone may be a read error of a much larger clone one base away. The chain carries TRBV2 and TRBJ1-2; tentative D call: TRBD1 (5 bases). The CDR3 has 15 amino acids. Germline V lookup: CDR1 SNHLY, CDR2 FYNNEI. The CDR3 sequence is CASRIKYGGDYGYNF. CDR3 DNA: TGTGCCAGCAGAATTAAGTACGGGGGTGACTATGGCTACAACTTC.

Details on this clonotype: A much larger clone is a single base away; this may be a read error. DNA of the CDR3: TGTGCCAGCAGTCCTCGAAGGGGGGGAGGCTACACCTTC. Its translation is CASSPRRGGGYTF. The V call is TRBV28, the J call TRBJ1-2; possibly TRBD1 for D (6 bases). This CDR3 contains 13 residues. V lost 5 bases to trimming and J lost 8 bases, with 15 bases between them. Germline values: CDR1 MDHEN, CDR2 SYDVKM.

This clonotype was recorded at least ten times. The chain carries TRBV4-3 and TRBJ2-1; D may be TRBD2 (5 bases). With 0 bases removed from V and 1 base from J, the gap between germline ends came to 13 bases. The germline V gene has CDR1 LGHNA and CDR2 YSLEER. CDR3 size: 17 residues. DNA for the CDR3: TGCGCCAGCAGCCAAGATTGGTTGGGAGATTCCTACAATGAGCAGTTCTTC. This gives the protein CASSQDWLGDSYNEQFF.

This clonotype was observed many times. The chain carries TRBV7-2 and TRBJ2-1, with 13 positions matching TRBD2. There are 18 residues in the CDR3. The germline gives CDR1 SGHTA, CDR2 FQGNSA. With V trimmed by 4 bases and J by 2 bases, 8 bases remained unmatched. This CDR3 reads CASSSPTSGRLPYNEQFF. As DNA, the CDR3 is TGTGCCAGCAGCTCGCCGACTAGCGGGAGGCTTCCCTACAATGAGCAGTTCTTC.

This clonotype showed up many times. The V call is TRBV3-1, the J call TRBJ2-1, with D perhaps matching TRBD1 (5 bases). CDR1 is LGHDT and CDR2 is YNNKEL in the germline V gene (reference sequence). The CDR3 extends over 14 amino acids. Trimming took 2 bases from V and 1 from J, leaving 6 bases between them. DNA of the CDR3: TGTGCCAGCAGCCAACCAGGGTCCTACAATGAGCAGTTCTTC. Its translation is CASSQPGSYNEQFF.

This clonotype came up many times. CDR3 in DNA: TGTGCCAGCAGTGAAGTTTCGGGCAGGGAGGATCTACGAGGGCAGTACTTC. Its translation: CASSEVSGREDLRGQYF. The chain recombines TRBV6-1 with TRBJ2-7; D possibly corresponds to TRBD2 (6 bases). The germline V and J ends were trimmed by 1 base and 9 bases, with 25 bases remaining between them. CDR3 length: 17 amino acids. CDR1 and CDR2 (germline): MNHNS, SASEGT.

The chain couples TRBV6-1 to TRBJ1-5; D is uncertain. The germline V gene encodes CDR1 MNHNS and CDR2 SASEGT. V was trimmed by 2 bases and J by 2 bases, leaving 13 bases between them. The CDR3 extends over 16 amino acids. The CDR3 DNA is TGTGCCAGCAGTGAATTTATAGCGGTAGGCAATCAGCCCCAGCATTTT. This gives the protein CASSEFIAVGNQPQHF.

This clonotype was seen repeatedly, ten times or more. V is TRBV6-1 and J is TRBJ1-6; D is undetermined. V lost 8 bases and J lost 1, with 12 bases in between. This CDR3 contains 15 residues. The germline CDR1 and CDR2 sequences are MNHNS and SASEGT. The CDR3 DNA sequence: TGTGCCAGCGAAGGAAGAGGGTCCTATAATTCACCCCTCCACTTT. Its protein is CASEGRGSYNSPLHF.

This clonotype was seen ten or more times. J is TRBJ2-2 and V is TRBV5-6; 7 bases are a match to TRBD1. CDR1 is SGHDT, CDR2 YYEEEE, per germline. The junction had 9 bases not matched to a gene; V was cut back by 4 bases and J by 6 bases. The CDR3 contains 15 residues. This CDR3 reads CASSPPTGRAGELFF. CDR3 sequence (DNA): TGTGCCAGCAGCCCCCCGACAGGGCGGGCCGGGGAGCTGTTTTTT.

This clonotype has a count of ten or more. The chain is built from TRBV29-1 and TRBJ2-1; 10 nucleotides align to TRBD2. Per germline, CDR1 SQVTM and CDR2 ANQGSEA. The length of the CDR3 is 15 residues. V was pared by 6 bases and J by 6 bases, with 11 bases of the junction left unmatched. CDR3 sequence reads: CSVLVRTSGINEQFF. Here the CDR3 DNA reads TGCAGCGTCCTGGTCCGTACTAGCGGGATCAATGAGCAGTTCTTC.